Sequencing of this T cell receptor (beta chain) was carried out in a study of cytomegalovirus exposure and HLA in healthy donors. This clone was detected only a few times. The antigen remains unidentified. This CDR3 region has 16 residues. V shed 2 bases, J shed 0 bases, and the junction held 7 bases outside the gene matches. Germline V gene lookup returns CDR1 MNHNY and CDR2 SVGAGI (reference sequence). Here immunoSEQ multiplex PCR was the method, and the copy in TCRdb shows in-frame clones only, minus some. The sample gives around 150,000 clones, about 82% of which show up once; approximately 2.3% is in the top ten. Study conclusions and caveats: In vitro assays verified that three CMV-associated chains recognized CMV antigens specifically. Reports indicated that the classifier achieved high specificity and sensitivity in diagnosing cytomegalovirus status.

The chain joins TRBV6-6 to TRBJ2-7; the match to TRBD1 covers 7 bases. Sequenced material: PBMCs. The TCR was taken from a man under 40 in good health and CMV-seropositive. CDR3 amino acids: CASSYGTERSSYEQYF. CDR3 in DNA: TGTGCCAGCAGTTACGGGACAGAGAGGAGCTCCTACGAGCAGTACTTC.